This record concerns one TCR beta chain sequence. Its antigen remains unknown. The junction departs from germline at one end; a sequencing error may be responsible. The sample is drawn from a study of regulatory T cells in long-lasting Graves disease. Study-level findings and limits: The persistent group shared 2,500 to 3,000 public clonotypes, more than the roughly 990 shared by new patients.

Both iRepertoire HTBI primers and Arm-PCR of CDR3 regions were used to build the TCR beta libraries. In the original processing: Across the samples, identification revealed some 64 TRBV and about 15 TRBJ segments. One entry per CDR3 protein, called by TCRdb with MiXCR from the multiplex PCR reads. The V and J calls, along with clone size, are taken from TCRdb and not from the paper's own processing. The sample lists about 620,000 distinct CDR3 sequences, around 17% occurring once. The germline V gene has CDR1 KGHSH and CDR2 LQKENI. CDR3 size: 14 residues. The time point was: newly diagnosed GD, antithyroid drugs for less than 3 months. Scientists built the TCR library using RNA that was extracted from PBMCs. This sample was shared with a second study, whose subject was T cells in Graves' hyperthyroidism and ophthalmopathy.

The sample here was peripheral blood mononuclear cells (PBMCs), taken at new diagnosis, from a patient treated with antithyroid drugs. This sequence was found in a woman younger than 45 with Graves disease. The V gene is TRBV18, the J gene TRBJ2-1, with D hard to call. In DNA, the CDR3 is TGTGTCAGCTCACCTAACTTCGGTGGAAATGAGCAGTTCTTC. It translates to CVSSPNFGGNEQFF.